These 5 T cell receptor beta chains share one sample of origin, sequenced in a study of T cells in Graves' hyperthyroidism and ophthalmopathy. Amplified TCR beta CDR3 regions came from RNA transcripts. When the TCR CDR3 underwent first-round RT-PCR, the HTBI primer set was used. Via MiXCR, TCRdb re-called the multiplex PCR reads, giving one row per CDR3 protein. The repertoire includes around 700,000 distinct CDR3 sequences, 18% of them detected once, and 16% sits in the top ten. Material for sequencing was blood. The receptors derive from a woman between 45 and 65 years old with Graves' hyperthyroidism that later progressed to Graves' ophthalmopathy.

The chain is built from TRBV5-1 and TRBJ2-3; D tentatively fits TRBD1 or TRBD2 (5 bases each). Germline values: CDR1 SGHRS, CDR2 YFSETQ. V was shortened by 4 bases and J by 3 bases, with 15 bases between the two germline ends. This CDR3 region has 15 residues. This chain's CDR3 is CASSGTSRKTDTQYF. The CDR3 DNA sequence: TGCGCCAGCAGCGGGACCAGTCGAAAGACAGATACGCAGTATTTT.

This clonotype was observed a handful of times. The rearrangement links TRBV27 to TRBJ2-1, with D perhaps TRBD2 (6 bases). Germline V gene data show CDR1 as MNHEY and CDR2 as SMNVEV (reference sequence). V was clipped by 8 bases and J by 10 bases, with 21 bases between them. The CDR3 is made up of 14 amino acids. As DNA, the CDR3 is TGTGCCAGCTCCACTAGCCGGTCCCCCAGCGAGCAGTTCTTC. Translating it yields CASSTSRSPSEQFF.

This clonotype showed up many times. The CDR3 spells CSARLRGLAGGTYNEQFF. The CDR3 DNA is TGCAGTGCTAGACTGCGGGGCTTAGCGGGAGGAACCTACAATGAGCAGTTCTTC. The rearrangement links TRBV20-1 to TRBJ2-1, with 10 nucleotides matching TRBD2. J was trimmed by 2 bases and V by 2 bases; bases with no gene match: 12. Germline loops: CDR1 DFQATT, CDR2 SNEGSKA (reference sequence). CDR3 length equals 18 residues.

The DNA of the CDR3 is TGTGCCAGCAGTTTCCCAGCCGAGGGTAGCCGTCCCGGGGAGCTGTTTTTT. It encodes CASSFPAEGSRPGELFF. The chain has TRBV12-3 or TRBV12-4 and TRBJ2-2, with a tentative D call TRBD2 (5 bases). This CDR3 has 17 amino acids. V dropped 3 bases and J dropped 6 bases, with 20 bases sitting between them.

The chain uses TRBV18 and TRBJ1-1, with D unclear. This CDR3 has 16 residues. With 3 bases removed from V and 2 bases from J, the gap between germline ends came to 16 bases. CDR1 is KGHSH and CDR2 is LQKENI in the germline V gene. DNA for the CDR3: TGTGCCAGCTCACCGAGCCCCCATGGGGTTAACACTGAAGCTTTCTTT. It codes for CASSPSPHGVNTEAFF.